The 2 T cell receptor beta chains in this list originate from one sample, sequenced in a study of PD-1 blockade in classical Hodgkin lymphoma. The time point was: cycle 4 day 1 (C4D1), after about 6 weeks of nivolumab. After autologous stem cell transplantation all patients relapsed, and prior brentuximab vedotin exposure differed between cohorts. Produced via immunoSEQ multiplex PCR; TCRdb's table is partial and in-frame only. Here the sample spans about 64,000 clones, about 92% being singletons. The material was peripheral blood mononuclear cells (PBMCs), obtained before the fourth cycle of nivolumab. The receptor set was obtained from a human donor with classical Hodgkin lymphoma.

The rearrangement uses TRBV9 and TRBJ2-1; 8 bases agree with TRBD2. CDR1 is SGDLS and CDR2 is YYNGEE in the germline V gene. This CDR3 is 14 amino acids long. Unmatched junction bases numbered 0, after V lost 3 bases and J lost 1 base. The CDR3: CASSGGGSYNEQFF. CDR3 in DNA: TGTGCCAGCAGCGGCGGGGGGTCCTACAATGAGCAGTTCTTC.

This sequence joins TRBV28 and TRBJ2-5; perhaps TRBD2 as D (7 bases). Germline CDR1 and CDR2: MDHEN and SYDVKM. Trimming stripped 8 bases from V and 10 bases from J, with 17 bases between. This CDR3 is 12 amino acids long. CDR3 coding DNA: TGTGCCAGCCGGGGAGGGGGTCGGGGCCAGTACTTC. Protein: CASRGGGRGQYF.